This record looks at one T cell receptor (beta chain) sequence and its context. The sample comes from a study of blood T cell repertoires in COVID-19. About the study: Material from acute and convalescent COVID-19 was sourced from the United States, Italy and Spain. Sample material is recorded as cDNA or gDNA derived from T cells, B-cell-depleted T cells, or PBMCs.

Per the original data handling: Nucleated cell counts were estimated from reference gene primer amplification. Assay: immunoSEQ multiplex PCR; the TCRdb copy retains only in-frame clones and omits some. V and J calls and clone size are those listed in that table; D and trimming were worked out from the DNA. The sample has about 150,000 clones; 65% to 90% are singletons. The CDR3 totals 15 residues. Germline CDR1 SGHTA, CDR2 FQGNSA. Losses at the gene ends were 0 bases for V and 5 bases for J; bases not matched to a gene: 0. The sequenced sample was peripheral blood. The V call is TRBV7-2, the J call TRBJ2-1; 11 bases are a match to TRBD2. This sequence originates from a man in his sixties or seventies with acute or convalescent COVID-19. The chain's CDR3 is CASSLASGRDNEQFF. As DNA, the CDR3 is TGTGCCAGCAGCTTAGCTAGCGGGAGGGACAATGAGCAGTTCTTC.